These 26 T cell receptor beta chains originate from one sample sequenced in a study of CD8+CD57+ T cells in acquired aplastic anemia. For sequencing, patients were chosen who had shown expansion of CD8+CD57+ cells by flow cytometry. The template used for profiling TCR beta VDJ and CDR3 was genomic DNA. TCRdb recomputed calls from the reads with MiXCR, one row per CDR3 protein. The data contain 160,000 or so distinct CDR3 sequences, around 50% of them singletons. The sample taken for sequencing was sorted CD4+, CD8+, or CD8+CD57+ T cells (not recorded which) from PBMCs. The receptors come from a human donor with aplastic anemia.

This clonotype was seen repeatedly, ten times or more. The chain couples TRBV5-1 to TRBJ2-3; tentative D call: TRBD2 (6 bases). Deletions cut 9 bases from V and 2 bases from J, with 16 bases between. CDR3 size: 14 residues. The germline V gene has CDR1 SGHRS and CDR2 YFSETQ. The CDR3 nucleotides read TGCGCCACCCGCTCCGGGCGGGACACAGATACGCAGTATTTT. Amino acid sequence: CATRSGRDTDTQYF.

This clonotype has at least ten counts. V usage is TRBV20-1 and J usage is TRBJ2-1; either TRBD1 or TRBD2 may supply D (5 bases each). Per the germline V gene, CDR1 is DFQATT and CDR2 is SNEGSKA (reference sequence). The V end was cut by 3 bases, the J end by 6 bases, with 12 bases between. The CDR3 is 13 amino acids. CDR3 in DNA: TGCAGTGCTAGGGGGACGGCCCGCAATGAGCAGTTCTTC. Residues: CSARGTARNEQFF.

This clonotype was counted only a few times. This chain links TRBV2 with TRBJ1-5; D uncertain. The length of the CDR3 is 15 residues. Trimming left V 1 base short and J 4 bases short, with 11 bases between. Per germline, CDR1 SNHLY and CDR2 FYNNEI. DNA of the CDR3: TGTGCCAGCAGTGAAGAGCGGGCCGGGAATCAGCCCCAGCATTTT. The encoded protein is CASSEERAGNQPQHF.

Comments on this clonotype: Being one base from a much bigger clone, this may be a read error. The rearrangement joins TRBV6-1 to TRBJ1-2; D call uncertain. Germline assignment: CDR1 MNHNS and CDR2 SASEGT. The CDR3 sequence is 13 residues long. V was clipped by 6 bases and J by 6 bases, with 14 bases between them. The CDR3 DNA is TGTGCCAGCAGGGAGAACGGGGTAGATGGCTACACCTTC. It yields the protein CASRENGVDGYTF.

There are many counts of this clonotype. This chain uses TRBV2 with TRBJ2-5, with TRBD1 matching 8 bases. Germline values: CDR1 SNHLY, CDR2 FYNNEI. The length of the CDR3 is 14 residues. V shed 7 bases, J shed 3 bases, and the junction held 7 bases outside the gene matches. CDR3 sequence (DNA): TGTGCCAGCACTCCGGACAGGGCGAAAGAGACCCAGTACTTC. Its protein is CASTPDRAKETQYF.

Ten or more counts support this clonotype. V is TRBV20-1 and J is TRBJ2-5; D unclear. Trimming stripped 3 bases from V and 3 bases from J, with 8 bases between. Germline V lookup: CDR1 DFQATT, CDR2 SNEGSKA (reference sequence). The CDR3 totals 12 residues. The CDR3 here is CSASGVKETQYF. CDR3 bases: TGCAGTGCTAGCGGCGTCAAAGAGACCCAGTACTTC.

This clonotype was observed a handful of times. The CDR3 region has the DNA TGTGCCAGCAGCTCCCCTTCTCTCGGGACGCCCGCCGATACGCAGTATTTT. The encoded protein is CASSSPSLGTPADTQYF. V and J are TRBV11-2 and TRBJ2-3; D is tentatively TRBD1 or TRBD2 (5 bases each). CDR3 size: 17 residues. The V gene's germline CDR1 is SGHAT and CDR2 FQNNGV. Trimming pared 4 bases from V and 6 bases from J, leaving 23 bases between.

The CDR3 bases are TGTGCCAGCAGCTTTGAGGGAGACTATGGCTACACCTTC. Protein sequence: CASSFEGDYGYTF. The V and J genes are TRBV7-9 and TRBJ1-2; D is ambiguous. V lost 3 bases and J lost 3, with 8 bases in between. This CDR3 spans 13 amino acids. Germline loops: CDR1 SEHNR, CDR2 FQNEAQ (reference sequence). Using reference TRBV7-9 and TRBJ1-2 for the parts outside the CDR3, the full variable domain is DTGVSQNPRHKITKRGQNVTFRCDPISEHNRLYWYRQTLGQGPEFLTYFQNEAQLEKSRLLSDRFSAERPKGSFSTLEIQRTEQGDSAMYLCASSFEGDYGYTFGSGTRLTVV.

The chain employs TRBV19 and TRBJ1-1, with a possible D match to TRBD1 (5 bases). The CDR3 consists of 15 residues. The germline gives CDR1 LNHDA, CDR2 SQIVND (reference sequence). Deletions cut 6 bases from V and 3 bases from J, with 17 bases between. The CDR3 here is CASRDLQGLDTEAFF. The CDR3 bases are TGTGCCAGTAGGGACCTTCAGGGTTTGGACACTGAAGCTTTCTTT.

Concerning this clonotype itself: At one end the junction does not follow the germline gene, possibly because of a read error. V gene TRBV25-1 combines with J gene TRBJ1-3; D is undetermined. Germline lookup yields CDR1 MGHDK and CDR2 SYGVNS. CDR3 length: 13 amino acids. The DNA for the CDR3 is TGTGCCAGCAGTGATTCGAATGGAAACACCATATGTTTT. Its translation: CASSDSNGNTICF.

This clonotype occurred many times. The chain employs TRBV5-1 and TRBJ2-2; possibly TRBD2 for D (5 bases). V gave up 4 bases and J gave up 0 bases, with 13 bases separating them. CDR1 SGHRS and CDR2 YFSETQ come from the germline V gene. This CDR3 has 16 amino acids. CDR3 sequence reads: CASSPRAVPNTGELFF. CDR3 nucleotide sequence: TGCGCCAGCAGCCCGAGAGCGGTACCGAACACCGGGGAGCTGTTTTTT.

This clonotype was recorded many times. The CDR3 sequence is CSVGSLAGAYEQYF. The CDR3 DNA follows: TGCAGCGTTGGGTCACTAGCGGGAGCTTACGAGCAGTACTTC. The J gene is TRBJ2-7, the V gene TRBV29-1; TRBD2 aligns across 11 bases. CDR3 length: 14 residues. Germline V CDR1 and CDR2: SQVTM, ANQGSEA. Trimming removed 4 bases from V and 4 bases from J; junction bases left unmatched: 6.

The genes are TRBV6-1 and TRBJ1-2; no definite D call. The V end lost 5 bases, the J end lost 4 bases, and 14 bases lay between the germline ends. CDR1 and CDR2 (germline): MNHNS, SASEGT. The CDR3 is 14 residues long. DNA of the CDR3: TGTGCCAGCAGTACCGGAGAGGCCGCCTATGGCTACACCTTC. The encoded protein is CASSTGEAAYGYTF.

The chain uses TRBV28 and TRBJ2-1; D gene uncertain. V was shortened by 3 bases and J by 0 bases, with 9 bases between the two germline ends. The CDR3 runs to 15 residues. Looked up from germline, CDR1 is MDHEN and CDR2 is SYDVKM. CDR3 bases: TGTGCCAGCAGTTTGTATATTAGCTCCTACAATGAGCAGTTCTTC. Translation: CASSLYISSYNEQFF.

This clonotype was seen ten or more times. This chain joins TRBV19 and TRBJ1-2; the D gene is possibly TRBD1 (5 bases). Trimming removed 6 bases from V and 5 bases from J, with 16 bases in between. CDR3 length: 14 amino acids. Germline CDR1 is LNHDA and CDR2 is SQIVND (reference sequence). Here the CDR3 reads CASRAIDRAYGYTF. CDR3 coding DNA: TGTGCCAGTAGGGCTATAGACAGAGCGTATGGCTACACCTTC.

This clonotype was counted only a few times. The chain recombines TRBV10-3 with TRBJ2-5; 9 bases map to TRBD1. The CDR3 consists of 13 residues. Germline loops: CDR1 ENHRY, CDR2 SYGVKD. J lost 4 bases, V lost 10 bases, and 7 bases had no gene match. CDR3 in amino acids: CATGTGRGETQYF. In DNA, the CDR3 is TGTGCCACCGGGACAGGGAGGGGAGAGACCCAGTACTTC.

V gene TRBV5-1 combines with J gene TRBJ2-2; 8 bases line up with TRBD1. This CDR3 has 18 residues. V shed 5 bases and J 1 base; nucleotides not matched to a gene: 13. Germline V lookup: CDR1 SGHRS, CDR2 YFSETQ. CDR3 nucleotide sequence: TGCGCCAGCAGGGGCAGGGGGCCCCCGTATGAGAACACCGGGGAGCTGTTTTTT. Amino acids: CASRGRGPPYENTGELFF.

This clonotype has at least ten counts. The CDR3 here is CASSPLEAGGRYEQYF. The CDR3 nucleotides are TGTGCCAGCAGCCCTCTCGAGGCGGGAGGAAGGTACGAGCAGTACTTC. The chain joins TRBV7-2 to TRBJ2-7; 8 nucleotides line up with TRBD2. CDR3 length: 16 residues. V trimming: 5 bases; J trimming: 4 bases; junction bases outside the gene matches: 13. Germline assignment: CDR1 SGHTA and CDR2 FQGNSA.

The chain couples TRBV19 to TRBJ2-7, with D unresolved. The V and J ends lost 3 bases and 0 bases respectively, with 9 bases between them. CDR1 and CDR2 (germline): LNHDA, SQIVND (reference sequence). The CDR3 contains 14 residues. In DNA form, the CDR3 reads TGTGCCAGTAGTATGAACACCAACTCCTACGAGCAGTACTTC. The encoded protein is CASSMNTNSYEQYF.

At least ten counts were recorded for this clonotype. The chain carries TRBV19 and TRBJ2-7, with 8 bases identical to TRBD1. Germline CDR1 and CDR2: LNHDA and SQIVND (reference sequence). There are 14 residues in the CDR3. The junction had 10 bases not matched to a gene; V was cut back by 6 bases and J by 6 bases. Here the CDR3 reads CASRPGQVDPEQYF. In DNA, the CDR3 is TGTGCCAGTAGGCCGGGACAGGTCGATCCCGAGCAGTACTTC.

This clonotype has a count of ten or more. This chain connects TRBV11-3 to TRBJ1-1; the D gene is possibly TRBD1 (6 bases). Germline CDR1 is SGHNT and CDR2 is YENEEA. V shed 4 bases and J shed 5 bases, with 14 bases lying between them. The CDR3 runs to 14 residues. In DNA, the CDR3 is TGTGCCAGCAGCTCTACAGGGTTGGAAACTGAAGCTTTCTTT. Protein product: CASSSTGLETEAFF.

A note on this clonotype: One end of the junction fails to match germline, which may point to a read error. The chain couples TRBV5-1 to TRBJ2-7; 7 nucleotides line up with TRBD1. Germline V CDR1 and CDR2: SGHRS, YFSETQ. The CDR3 spans 15 residues. CDR3 protein: CTSSAAGTATYEQYF. The CDR3 DNA is TGCACCAGCAGCGCCGCCGGGACAGCAACATACGAGCAGTACTTC.

This clonotype came up many times. The V and J genes are TRBV12-5 and TRBJ1-1, with D possibly TRBD1 on 6 matching bases. The CDR3 runs 12 residues. The germline V gene has CDR1 LGHNT and CDR2 FRNRAP. CDR3 in amino acids: CAGRTANTEAFF. CDR3 DNA sequence: TGTGCGGGGAGGACAGCGAACACTGAAGCTTTCTTT.

The chain recombines TRBV18 with TRBJ1-6, with TRBD1 matching over 8 bases. The CDR3 consists of 14 residues. The trim removed 6 bases at V and 6 bases at J, leaving 4 bases unmatched. Looked up from germline, CDR1 is KGHSH and CDR2 is LQKENI. The CDR3 region is CASSPDRVNSPLHF. CDR3 DNA sequence: TGTGCCAGCTCGCCGGACAGGGTTAATTCACCCCTCCACTTT. Filled out from reference TRBV18 and TRBJ1-6, the complete variable domain reads NAGVMQNPRHLVRRRGQEARLRCSPMKGHSHVYWYRQLPEEGLKFMVYLQKENIIDESGMPKERFSAEFPKEGPSILRIQQVVRGDSAAYFCASSPDRVNSPLHFGNGTRLTVT.

This clonotype has a count of ten or more. This chain uses TRBV5-4 with TRBJ1-2; 7 bases agree with TRBD1. Looked up from germline, CDR1 is SGHNT and CDR2 is YYREEE (reference sequence). This CDR3 comprises 16 residues. After removal of 3 bases from V and 4 bases from J, the junction contained 12 bases not matched to a gene. CDR3 residues: CASSSIEGAVAYGYTF. CDR3 in DNA: TGTGCCAGCAGCTCCATTGAGGGGGCGGTTGCCTATGGCTACACCTTC.

CDR3 region: CASSAGTHSYEQYF. In DNA, the CDR3 is TGTGCCAGCAGCGCCGGGACCCACTCCTACGAGCAGTACTTC. The chain combines TRBV9 with TRBJ2-7, with D perhaps TRBD1 or TRBD2 (5 bases each). This CDR3 is 14 amino acids long. Trimming left V 3 bases short and J 0 bases short, with 10 bases between. Looked up from germline, CDR1 is SGDLS and CDR2 is YYNGEE. The full variable domain, with the rest looked up from reference TRBV9 and TRBJ2-7, is DSGVTQTPKHLITATGQRVTLRCSPRSGDLSVYWYQQSLDQGLQFLIQYYNGEERAKGNILERFSAQQFPDLHSELNLSSLELGDSALYFCASSAGTHSYEQYFGPGTRLTVT.